This T cell receptor beta chain was sequenced in a study of regulatory T cells in long-lasting Graves disease listed by TCRdb under 2021. As for the study more broadly: To count as having persistent Graves' disease, a patient had to have received antithyroid drug treatment for over 5 years with TSH receptor autoantibodies remaining persistently positive. Patients with persistent Graves' disease were compared with patients with newly diagnosed Graves' disease using TCR sequencing and RNA sequencing of peripheral blood. The study was registered as a clinical trial and conducted in China. A total of 35 or so samples were covered by TCR sequencing, comprising some 13 persistent and around 20 newly diagnosed Graves' disease patients. In the clinical cohort, patients with persistent Graves' disease had used antithyroid drugs for an average of around 9.3 years. Summary of the overall study and its limitations: The small sample size was acknowledged by the authors as a limitation that may reduce accuracy. Only the TCR beta chain was sequenced and analyzed. More public clonotypes were shared among persistent patients (roughly 2,700) than among newly diagnosed patients (roughly 1,000). Preferential use of TRBV28, TRBJ1-2 and TRBJ2-5 was observed in persistent disease, whereas TRBV20-1 and TRBJ2-1 were favored in newly diagnosed disease. Compared with newly diagnosed patients, patients with persistent Graves' disease had lower TCR Shannon entropy and fewer highly expanded clones, which suggests clonal expansion. The study examined only peripheral blood because the primary lesion, thyroid tissue, could not be accessed.

The library was generated by multiplex PCR. Instrument used: Illumina HiSeq 4000. iRepertoire HTBI primers and Arm-PCR amplification of CDR3 regions were used to construct TCR beta libraries. PCR products were gel purified before sequencing. On the authors' methods: Across samples, 60 to 75 TRBV and roughly 15 TRBJ segments were identified and used for gene usage analysis of CDR3 amino acid clonotypes. COPE and FqMerger were used to merge filtered high-quality paired reads into contigs. BLAST was used to align contigs to IMGT TRBV, TRBD and TRBJ reference genes, with CDR3 defined following IMGT. Clonotypes above 0.1% frequency were classified as highly expanded clones. Shannon entropy served as the measure of repertoire diversity, while the Gini coefficient captured V-J evenness. Public clonotypes were defined as clonotypes shared by more than one individual. TCRdb applied fastp at Q25 and MiXCR to the public reads, then kept only in-frame beta chains. Each CDR3 protein gets just one entry, which takes the most common genes and DNA from the rows behind it. For this entry, the V and J calls and clone size follow TCRdb and not the study's own pipeline. Here the sample has some 430,000 distinct CDR3 sequences; 20% to 25% occur a single time. The top ten clones comprise approximately 6.4% of the sample.

The time point label on this specimen signifies: persistent/refractory GD, antithyroid drugs over 5 years with positive TRAb. RNA was extracted from PBMCs in TRIzol for both TCR sequencing and RNA sequencing. The diagnosis of Graves' disease followed American Thyroid Association guidelines. Recruitment of patients was carried out at an endocrinology department in Xi'an, China. From each patient, about 8.9 milliliters of peripheral blood was collected into an EDTA anticoagulant tube. Ficoll Paque Plus density gradient separation was used to isolate PBMCs, and no further T cell sorting was performed. An Agilent 2100 Bioanalyzer and agarose gel were used to check RNA quality, and a NanoDrop 2000 was used to measure RNA concentration. As for this clonotype: Its antigen specificity is not known. It has no much larger one-base neighbor in the sample; base qualities were not kept.

Trimming at the junction amounts to 0 bases on V and 5 bases on J, and the germline ends lie 10 bases apart. The germline V gene (reference sequence) specifies DFQATT as CDR1 and SNEGSKA as CDR2. Inclusive of the bounding cysteine and phenylalanine, the CDR3 is 13 residues long. The kept DNA is CDR3 alone, 39 bases in frame from the first base. Source: peripheral blood mononuclear cells (PBMCs), taken when the disease was refractory, from a patient treated with antithyroid drugs. The TCR sequence derives from a female donor with Graves disease. The rearrangement combines TRBV20-1 with TRBJ1-1, with an unclear D gene assignment. The DNA sequence is as follows: TGCAGTGCTAGAGACCGGGGAGAGACTGAAGCTTTCTTT. Translated, this is CSARDRGETEAFF.